The 2 T cell receptor beta chains below all came from one sample that was sequenced in a study of T cells after yellow fever vaccination. TCRdb redid the calling of the 5' RACE reads with MiXCR, one entry per CDR3 protein. The sample yields a few hundred thousand distinct CDR3 sequences, about a sixth seen once. Sequences were derived from PBMCs, sampled more than 4 days after the first yellow fever vaccination. All receptors derive from a man aged 18 to 30 who received the YFV17D yellow fever vaccine.

This clonotype has more than one count but fewer than ten. The rearrangement links TRBV6-1 to TRBJ2-5; 9 nucleotides align to TRBD1. V shed 6 bases, J shed 6 bases, and the junction held 8 bases outside the gene matches. CDR1 is MNHNS, CDR2 SASEGT, per germline. CDR3 length: 14 amino acids. CDR3 sequence: CASRTGQGVKTQYF. The CDR3 DNA follows: TGTGCCAGCAGAACGGGACAGGGAGTGAAGACCCAGTACTTC.

This clonotype was seen only once. The chain combines TRBV29-1 with TRBJ1-2; a possible D gene is TRBD1 (5 bases). V lost 7 bases and J lost 4, with 13 bases in between. The CDR3 extends over 12 amino acids. CDR1 SQVTM and CDR2 ANQGSEA come from the germline V gene. The DNA for the CDR3 is TGCAGCGGGGGGACGGACTTCTATGGCTACACCTTC. Translation gives CSGGTDFYGYTF.